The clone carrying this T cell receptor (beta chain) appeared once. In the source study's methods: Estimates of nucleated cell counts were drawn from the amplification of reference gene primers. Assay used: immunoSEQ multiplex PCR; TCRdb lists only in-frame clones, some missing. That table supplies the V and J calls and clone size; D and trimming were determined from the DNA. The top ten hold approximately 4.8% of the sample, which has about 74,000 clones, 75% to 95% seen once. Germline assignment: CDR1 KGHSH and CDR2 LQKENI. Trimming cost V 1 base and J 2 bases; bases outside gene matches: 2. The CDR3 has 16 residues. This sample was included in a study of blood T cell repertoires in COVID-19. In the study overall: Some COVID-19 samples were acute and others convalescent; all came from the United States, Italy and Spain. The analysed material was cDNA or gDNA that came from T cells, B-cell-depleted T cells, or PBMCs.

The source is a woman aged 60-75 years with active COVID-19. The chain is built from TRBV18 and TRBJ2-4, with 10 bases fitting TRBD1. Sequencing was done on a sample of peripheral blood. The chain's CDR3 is CASSPRDRGTKNIQYF. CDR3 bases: TGTGCCAGCTCACCACGGGACAGGGGTACCAAAAACATTCAGTACTTC.